The clone carrying this TCR beta chain came up once. The antigen is not known. The source of the sample is a study of T cell responses to AZD1222 COVID-19 vaccine. TCRdb's table, derived via immunoSEQ multiplex PCR, lists solely in-frame clones and lacks some. The sample has approximately 100,000 clones, over 75% seen once; the top ten hold around 20%. Findings and caveats of the study: Seropositive status at baseline applied to only five to seven AZD1222 recipients. Donors were mostly white British, more females; clonal diversity possibly underestimated. Nearly half of spike-specific TCRs reportedly go after variant regions that carry no mutations.

Sample: peripheral blood, taken on day 0 of AZD1222 vaccination. The TCR originated in an adult in good health.

CDR3 DNA sequence: TGTGCCAGCTCACCGTCCCGGGACAGGGGGAGAGACACCGGGGAGCTGTTTTTT. This codes for CASSPSRDRGRDTGELFF. This rearrangement joins TRBV18 to TRBJ2-2; TRBD1 matches at 11 bases. Per germline, CDR1 KGHSH and CDR2 LQKENI. Losses at the gene ends were 3 bases for V and 3 bases for J; bases not matched to a gene: 9. The CDR3 covers 18 residues. Full variable domain (rest looked up from reference TRBV18 and TRBJ2-2): NAGVMQNPRHLVRRRGQEARLRCSPMKGHSHVYWYRQLPEEGLKFMVYLQKENIIDESGMPKERFSAEFPKEGPSILRIQQVVRGDSAAYFCASSPSRDRGRDTGELFFGEGSRLTVL.